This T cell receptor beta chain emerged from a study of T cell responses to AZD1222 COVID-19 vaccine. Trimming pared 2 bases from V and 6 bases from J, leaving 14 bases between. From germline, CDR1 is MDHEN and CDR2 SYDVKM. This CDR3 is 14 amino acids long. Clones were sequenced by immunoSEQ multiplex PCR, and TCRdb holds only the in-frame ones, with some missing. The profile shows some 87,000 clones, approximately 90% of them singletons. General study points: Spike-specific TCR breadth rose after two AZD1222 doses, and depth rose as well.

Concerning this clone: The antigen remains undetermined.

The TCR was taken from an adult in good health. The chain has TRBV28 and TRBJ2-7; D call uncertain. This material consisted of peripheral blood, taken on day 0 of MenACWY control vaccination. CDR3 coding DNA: TGTGCCAGCAGTTTACCCTCTAGGTTGGTCGAGCAGTACTTC. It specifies CASSLPSRLVEQYF.